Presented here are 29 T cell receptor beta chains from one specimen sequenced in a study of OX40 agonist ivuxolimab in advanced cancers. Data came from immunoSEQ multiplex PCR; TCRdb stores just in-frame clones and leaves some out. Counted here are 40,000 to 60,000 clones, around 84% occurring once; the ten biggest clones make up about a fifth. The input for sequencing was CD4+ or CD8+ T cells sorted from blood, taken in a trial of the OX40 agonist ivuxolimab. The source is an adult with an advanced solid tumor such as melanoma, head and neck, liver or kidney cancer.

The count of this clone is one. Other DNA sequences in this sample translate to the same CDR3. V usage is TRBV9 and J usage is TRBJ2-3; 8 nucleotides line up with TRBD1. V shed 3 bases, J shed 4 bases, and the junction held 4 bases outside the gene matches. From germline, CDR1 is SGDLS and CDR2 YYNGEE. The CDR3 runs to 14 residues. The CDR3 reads CASSAGQGPDTQYF. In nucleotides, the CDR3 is TGTGCCAGCAGCGCCGGACAGGGTCCAGATACGCAGTATTTT.

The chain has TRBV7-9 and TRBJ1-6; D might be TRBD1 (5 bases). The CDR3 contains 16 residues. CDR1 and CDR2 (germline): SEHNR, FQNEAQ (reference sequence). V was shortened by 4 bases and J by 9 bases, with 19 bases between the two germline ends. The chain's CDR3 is CASSSPEGRAGSPLHF. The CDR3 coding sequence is TGTGCCAGCAGCTCACCAGAGGGCAGGGCGGGTTCACCCCTCCACTTT.

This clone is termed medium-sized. CDR3 in DNA: TGTGCCAGCAGCGTAGAGGGAGGGGCCCAGGGGACCCAGTACTTC. Translation gives CASSVEGGAQGTQYF. The V gene is TRBV9, the J gene TRBJ2-5, with 7 bases lining up with TRBD2. The CDR3 loop spans 15 amino acids. Trimming at V came to 0 bases and at J to 7 bases, leaving 9 bases not matched to a gene. Per germline, CDR1 SGDLS and CDR2 YYNGEE.

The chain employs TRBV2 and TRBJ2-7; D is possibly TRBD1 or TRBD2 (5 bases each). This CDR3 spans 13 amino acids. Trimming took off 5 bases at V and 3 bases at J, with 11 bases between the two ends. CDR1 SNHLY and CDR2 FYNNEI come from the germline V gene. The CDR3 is CASSPGAFYEQYF. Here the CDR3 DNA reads TGTGCCAGCAGTCCCGGGGCCTTCTACGAGCAGTACTTC.

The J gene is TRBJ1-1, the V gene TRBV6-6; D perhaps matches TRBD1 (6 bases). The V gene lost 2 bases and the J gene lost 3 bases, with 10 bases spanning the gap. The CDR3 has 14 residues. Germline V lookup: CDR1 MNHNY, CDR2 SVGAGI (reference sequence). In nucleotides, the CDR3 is TGTGCCAGCAGTTACCATTACAGGGACACTGAAGCTTTCTTT. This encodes CASSYHYRDTEAFF.

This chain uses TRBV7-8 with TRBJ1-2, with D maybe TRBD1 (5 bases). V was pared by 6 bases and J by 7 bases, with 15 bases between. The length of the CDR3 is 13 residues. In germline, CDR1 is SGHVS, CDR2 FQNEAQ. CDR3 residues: CASSPEGWGGYTF. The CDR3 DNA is TGTGCCAGCAGTCCAGAGGGGTGGGGTGGCTACACCTTC.

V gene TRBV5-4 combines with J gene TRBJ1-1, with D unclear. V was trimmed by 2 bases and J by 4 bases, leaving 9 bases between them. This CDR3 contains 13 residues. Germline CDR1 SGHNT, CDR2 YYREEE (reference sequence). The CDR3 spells CASSLVEITEAFF. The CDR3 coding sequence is TGTGCCAGCAGCTTAGTAGAGATCACTGAAGCTTTCTTT.

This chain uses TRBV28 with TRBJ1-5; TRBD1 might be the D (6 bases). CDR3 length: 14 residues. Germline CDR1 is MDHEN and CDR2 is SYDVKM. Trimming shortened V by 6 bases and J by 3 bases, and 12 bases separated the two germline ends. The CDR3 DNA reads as TGTGCCAGCAGGTTTCGGGGGCTCAATCAGCCCCAGCATTTT. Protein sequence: CASRFRGLNQPQHF.

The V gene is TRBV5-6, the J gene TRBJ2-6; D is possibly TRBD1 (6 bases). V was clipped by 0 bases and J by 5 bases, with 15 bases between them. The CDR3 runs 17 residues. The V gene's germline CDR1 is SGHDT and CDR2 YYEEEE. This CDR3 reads CASSLGGQLSWANVLTF. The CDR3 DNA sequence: TGTGCCAGCAGCTTGGGAGGACAGCTGAGTTGGGCCAACGTCCTGACTTTC. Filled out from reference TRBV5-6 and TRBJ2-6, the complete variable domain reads DAGVTQSPTHLIKTRGQQVTLRCSPKSGHDTVSWYQQALGQGPQFIFQYYEEEERQRGNFPDRFSGHQFPNYSSELNVNALLLGDSALYLCASSLGGQLSWANVLTFGAGSRLTVL.

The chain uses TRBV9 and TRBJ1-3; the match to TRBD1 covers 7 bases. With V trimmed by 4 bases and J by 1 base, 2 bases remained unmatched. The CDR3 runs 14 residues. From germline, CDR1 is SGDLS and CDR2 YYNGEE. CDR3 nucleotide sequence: TGTGCCAGCAGCCCGGGACAGTCTGGAAACACCATATATTTT. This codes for CASSPGQSGNTIYF.

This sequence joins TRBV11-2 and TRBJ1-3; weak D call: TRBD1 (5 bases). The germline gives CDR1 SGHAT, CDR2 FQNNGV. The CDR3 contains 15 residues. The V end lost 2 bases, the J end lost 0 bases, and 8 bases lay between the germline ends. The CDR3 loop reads CASSLWGSSGNTIYF. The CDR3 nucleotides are TGTGCCAGCAGCTTATGGGGGAGCTCTGGAAACACCATATATTTT.

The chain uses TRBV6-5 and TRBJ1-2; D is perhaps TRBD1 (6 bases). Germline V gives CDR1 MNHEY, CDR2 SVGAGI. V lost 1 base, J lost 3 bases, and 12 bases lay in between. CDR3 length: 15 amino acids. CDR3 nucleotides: TGTGCCAGCAGTTACTTGCCGGGACAACACTATGGCTACACCTTC. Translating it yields CASSYLPGQHYGYTF.

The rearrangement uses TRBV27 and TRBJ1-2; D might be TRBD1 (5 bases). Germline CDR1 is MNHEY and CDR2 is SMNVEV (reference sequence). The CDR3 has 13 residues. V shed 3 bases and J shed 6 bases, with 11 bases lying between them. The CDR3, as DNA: TGTGCCAGCAGTTTCGGCAGGGCCGATGGCTACACCTTC. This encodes CASSFGRADGYTF.

CDR3 amino acids: CASSRDRGWEQYV. The CDR3 DNA sequence: TGTGCCAGCAGCCGGGACAGGGGTTGGGAGCAGTACGTC. V and J are TRBV11-1 and TRBJ2-7, with 10 bases lining up with TRBD1. Germline CDR1 is SGHAT and CDR2 is FQDESV (reference sequence). With 5 bases clipped from V and 7 bases from J, the junction kept 5 bases outside the gene matches. The length of the CDR3 is 13 residues.

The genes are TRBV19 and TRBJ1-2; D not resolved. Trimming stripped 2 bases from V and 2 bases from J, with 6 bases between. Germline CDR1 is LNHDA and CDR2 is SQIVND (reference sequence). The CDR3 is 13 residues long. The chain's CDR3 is CASSIRPNYGYTF. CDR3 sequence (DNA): TGTGCCAGTAGTATAAGGCCGAACTATGGCTACACCTTC.

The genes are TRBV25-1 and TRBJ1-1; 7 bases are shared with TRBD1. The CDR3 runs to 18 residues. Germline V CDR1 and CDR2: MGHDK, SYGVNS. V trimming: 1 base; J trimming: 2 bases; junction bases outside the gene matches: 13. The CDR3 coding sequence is TGTGCCAGCAGTGAATTCTTCGCCCAGGGACAGTCAAACACTGAAGCTTTCTTT. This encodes CASSEFFAQGQSNTEAFF.

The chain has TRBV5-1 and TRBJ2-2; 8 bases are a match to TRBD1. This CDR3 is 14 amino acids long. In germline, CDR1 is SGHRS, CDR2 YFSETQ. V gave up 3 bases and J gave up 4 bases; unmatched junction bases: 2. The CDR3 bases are TGCGCCAGCAGCTGGACAGGGATCACCGGGGAGCTGTTTTTT. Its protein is CASSWTGITGELFF.

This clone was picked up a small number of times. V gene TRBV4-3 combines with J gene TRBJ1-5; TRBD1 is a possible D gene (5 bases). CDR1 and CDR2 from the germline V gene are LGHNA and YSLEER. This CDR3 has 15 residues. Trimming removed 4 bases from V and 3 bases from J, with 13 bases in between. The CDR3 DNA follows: TGCGCCAGCAGCCCACACCGGGACTACAATCAGCCCCAGCATTTT. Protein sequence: CASSPHRDYNQPQHF.

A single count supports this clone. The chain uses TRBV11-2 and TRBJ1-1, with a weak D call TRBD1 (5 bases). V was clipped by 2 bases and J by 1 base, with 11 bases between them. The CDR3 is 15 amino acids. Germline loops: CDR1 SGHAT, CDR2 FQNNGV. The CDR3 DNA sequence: TGTGCCAGCAGCTTATGGACGGGACCGAACACTGAAGCTTTCTTT. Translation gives CASSLWTGPNTEAFF. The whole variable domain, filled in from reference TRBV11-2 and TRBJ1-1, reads EAGVAQSPRYKIIEKRQSVAFWCNPISGHATLYWYQQILGQGPKLLIQFQNNGVVDDSQLPKDRFSAERLKGVDSTLKIQPAKLEDSAVYLCASSLWTGPNTEAFFGQGTRLTVV.

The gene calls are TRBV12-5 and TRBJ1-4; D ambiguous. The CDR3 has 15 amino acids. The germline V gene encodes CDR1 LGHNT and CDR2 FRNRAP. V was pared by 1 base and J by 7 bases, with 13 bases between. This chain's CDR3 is CASGLDVEASEKLFF. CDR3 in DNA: TGTGCTAGTGGTTTGGACGTGGAGGCGAGTGAAAAACTGTTTTTT.

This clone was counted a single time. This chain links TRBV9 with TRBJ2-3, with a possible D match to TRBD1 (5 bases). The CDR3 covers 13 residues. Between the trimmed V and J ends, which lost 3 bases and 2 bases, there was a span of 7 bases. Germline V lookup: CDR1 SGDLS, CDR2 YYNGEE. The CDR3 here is CASSEGVTDTQYF. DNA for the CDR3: TGTGCCAGCAGCGAAGGGGTCACAGATACGCAGTATTTT. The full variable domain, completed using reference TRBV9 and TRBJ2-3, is DSGVTQTPKHLITATGQRVTLRCSPRSGDLSVYWYQQSLDQGLQFLIQYYNGEERAKGNILERFSAQQFPDLHSELNLSSLELGDSALYFCASSEGVTDTQYFGPGTRLTVL.

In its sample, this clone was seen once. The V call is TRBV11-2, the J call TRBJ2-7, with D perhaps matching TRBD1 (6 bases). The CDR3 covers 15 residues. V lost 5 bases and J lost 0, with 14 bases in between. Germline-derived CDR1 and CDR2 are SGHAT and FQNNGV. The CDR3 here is CASSTQGVNSYEQYV. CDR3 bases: TGTGCCAGCAGCACACAGGGAGTGAACTCCTACGAGCAGTACGTC.

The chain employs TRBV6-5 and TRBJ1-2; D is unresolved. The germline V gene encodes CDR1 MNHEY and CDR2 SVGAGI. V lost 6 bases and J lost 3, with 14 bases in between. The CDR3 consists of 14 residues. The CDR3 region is CASSGPGRDYGYTF. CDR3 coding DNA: TGTGCCAGCAGCGGCCCGGGGAGGGACTATGGCTACACCTTC.

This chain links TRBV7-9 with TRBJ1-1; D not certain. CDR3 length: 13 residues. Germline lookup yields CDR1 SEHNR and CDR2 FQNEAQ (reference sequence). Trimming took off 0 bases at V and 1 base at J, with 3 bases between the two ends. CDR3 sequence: CASSLAGNTEAFF. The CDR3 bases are TGTGCCAGCAGCTTAGCAGGGAACACTGAAGCTTTCTTT.

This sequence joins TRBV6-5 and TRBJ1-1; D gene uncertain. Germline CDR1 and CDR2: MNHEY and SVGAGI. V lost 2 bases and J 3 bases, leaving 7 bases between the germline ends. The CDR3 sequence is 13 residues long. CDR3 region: CASSYGEDTEAFF. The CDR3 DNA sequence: TGTGCCAGCAGTTACGGCGAGGACACTGAAGCTTTCTTT.

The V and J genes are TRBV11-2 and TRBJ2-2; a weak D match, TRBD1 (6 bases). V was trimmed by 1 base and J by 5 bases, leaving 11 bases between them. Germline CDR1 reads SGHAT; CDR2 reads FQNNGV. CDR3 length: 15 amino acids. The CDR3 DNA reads TGTGCCAGCAGCTTAGGGATAACAGGGACCGGGGAGCTGTTTTTT. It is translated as CASSLGITGTGELFF. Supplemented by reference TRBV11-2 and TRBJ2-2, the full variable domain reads EAGVAQSPRYKIIEKRQSVAFWCNPISGHATLYWYQQILGQGPKLLIQFQNNGVVDDSQLPKDRFSAERLKGVDSTLKIQPAKLEDSAVYLCASSLGITGTGELFFGEGSRLTVL.

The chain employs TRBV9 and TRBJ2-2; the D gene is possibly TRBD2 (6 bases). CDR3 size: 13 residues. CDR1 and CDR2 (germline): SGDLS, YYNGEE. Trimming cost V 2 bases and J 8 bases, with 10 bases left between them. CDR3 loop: CASSVGDWGELFF. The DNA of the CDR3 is TGTGCCAGCAGCGTGGGGGACTGGGGGGAGCTGTTTTTT.

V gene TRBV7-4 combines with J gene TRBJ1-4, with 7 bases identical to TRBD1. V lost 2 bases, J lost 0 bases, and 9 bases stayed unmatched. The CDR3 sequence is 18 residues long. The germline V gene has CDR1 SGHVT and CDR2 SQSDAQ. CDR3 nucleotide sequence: TGTGCCAGCAGCTTAAGGAGGGGGCACGGCGCAACTAATGAAAAACTGTTTTTT. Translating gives CASSLRRGHGATNEKLFF.

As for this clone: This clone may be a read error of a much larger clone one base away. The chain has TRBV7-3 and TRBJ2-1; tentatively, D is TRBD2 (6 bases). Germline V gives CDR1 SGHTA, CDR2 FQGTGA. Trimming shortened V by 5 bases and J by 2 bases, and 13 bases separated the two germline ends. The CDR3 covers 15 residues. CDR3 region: CASSILARAYNEQFF. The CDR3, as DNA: TGTGCCAGCAGCATTCTAGCGAGGGCCTACAATGAGCAGTTCTTC.